The sequence of this T cell receptor beta chain was determined in a study of OX40 agonist ivuxolimab in advanced cancers. For context, the study as a whole: Ivuxolimab was a fully human IgG2 agonistic monoclonal antibody targeting the costimulatory receptor OX40 (CD134). Intravenous ivuxolimab was administered to patients every 2 weeks at six dose levels: 0.01, 0.1, 0.3, 1.5, 3 and 10 mg/kg. The paper describes the monotherapy dose-escalation part (N ≈ 50 patients) of the phase I trial of ivuxolimab. Of the approximately 50 dose-escalation patients, hepatocellular carcinoma was present in approximately 20, melanoma in approximately 15, renal cell carcinoma in 9 and head and neck cancer in 9. Partial responses occurred in three dose-escalation patients, of whom one had hepatocellular carcinoma and two had cutaneous melanoma. The dose-escalation cohort was 80% to 90% male with a mean age of about 54 years, ranging from roughly 23 to 90. Patients were allowed to have had prior anti-PD-1, anti-PD-L1 or anti-CTLA-4 therapy, and 40% of the dose-escalation patients had previously received checkpoint inhibitors. The point of sequencing TCRbeta in the periphery was to test whether ivuxolimab changed TCR sequence diversity and drove clonal T-cell expansion. Broader findings and caveats from the paper: After ivuxolimab, CD8+ T cells had more expanded clones than CD4+ T cells on average. Low levels of normalized T-cell clonal expansion were also seen in some patients who did not respond. In the 0.1-3.0 mg/kg groups, partial responders had among the lowest normalized peripheral clonal expansion, particularly in CD8+ T cells. The antigen specificity of the peripheral T cells that underwent clonal expansion was not determined. At doses of 0.1 to 3.0 mg/kg, clonal expansion of both CD4+ and CD8+ blood T cells was observed from baseline to week 6.

From the cysteine up to the phenylalanine, the CDR3 has a length of 14 residues. Just the 42-base CDR3 DNA is kept, in frame starting at base 1. Sequences SGHTA (CDR1) and FQGTGA (CDR2) are obtained from the germline V gene. Ends trimmed: V by 3 bases, J by 5 bases; bases unmatched to a gene: 2. To sequence the TCRbeta CDR3 region, genomic DNA was isolated from the sorted cells. The immunoSEQ Assay was used to sequence the TCRbeta CDR3 regions. This is the immuneACCESS table as TCRdb keeps it, with only in-frame sequences that have V and J called. A part of the clones is gone; compared with another copy, unresolved V genes explain less than half, and the rest is unexplained. This sample lists around 80,000 clones; more than 85% were detected once. Of the sample, over 2% is held by the ten largest clones. This clone has just a few counts. It lacks a known antigen. No per-base quality is available; no much larger clone lies one base away.

The trial excluded patients who had a history of autoimmune disease or were on systemic immunosuppression. In every dose cohort, peripheral blood was drawn for TCR sequencing at baseline, cycle 4 day 1, and cycle 7 day 1. Samples were obtained from an open-label, multicenter, first-in-human phase I dose-escalation trial of ivuxolimab. The trial enrolled adults with locally advanced or metastatic head and neck squamous cell, hepatocellular, melanoma or renal cell carcinoma. Before TCR sequencing, CD4+ T cells and CD8+ T cells were sorted from peripheral blood as separate populations. The TCR was taken from an adult with an advanced solid tumor such as melanoma, head and neck, liver or kidney cancer. The sequence links TRBV7-3 to TRBJ2-2; 8 nucleotides in the junction match TRBD2. The sequencing used CD4+ or CD8+ T cells sorted from blood, collected in a trial of the OX40 agonist ivuxolimab. For the CDR3, the sequence is CASSFGTRTGELFF. The DNA reads TGTGCCAGCAGCTTCGGGACTAGAACCGGGGAGCTGTTTTTT.